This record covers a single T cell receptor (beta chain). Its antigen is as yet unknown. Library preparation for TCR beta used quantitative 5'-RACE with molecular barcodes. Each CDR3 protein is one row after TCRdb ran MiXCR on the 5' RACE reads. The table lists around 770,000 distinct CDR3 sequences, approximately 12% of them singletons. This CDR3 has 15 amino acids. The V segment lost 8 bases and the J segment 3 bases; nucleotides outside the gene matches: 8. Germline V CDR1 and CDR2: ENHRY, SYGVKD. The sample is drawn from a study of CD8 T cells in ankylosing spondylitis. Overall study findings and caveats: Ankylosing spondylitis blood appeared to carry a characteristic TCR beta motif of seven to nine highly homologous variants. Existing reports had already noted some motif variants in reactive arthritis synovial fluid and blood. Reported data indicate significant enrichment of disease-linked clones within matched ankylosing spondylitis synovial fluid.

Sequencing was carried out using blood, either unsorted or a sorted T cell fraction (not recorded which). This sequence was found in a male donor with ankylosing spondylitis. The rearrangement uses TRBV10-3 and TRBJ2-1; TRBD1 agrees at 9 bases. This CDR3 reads CAIGPGQGNYNEQFF. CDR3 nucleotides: TGTGCCATCGGCCCGGGACAGGGAAACTACAATGAGCAGTTCTTC.